The 27 T cell receptor beta chains in this list originate from one sample, sequenced in a study of CD8+ T cells in alopecia areata. Extraction and reverse transcription of RNA yielded cDNA as the sequencing template. Assay: immunoSEQ multiplex PCR; the TCRdb copy retains only in-frame clones and omits some. The table has 60,000 to 70,000 clones, more than 40% seen once. This specimen consisted of CD8+ T cells sorted from blood, obtained at week 0. Every receptor here comes from a human donor with alopecia areata.

V gene TRBV9 combines with J gene TRBJ2-3, with a possible D match to TRBD1 (6 bases). The CDR3 is 15 residues long. The germline V gene encodes CDR1 SGDLS and CDR2 YYNGEE. The ends were cut back, 0 bases at V and 2 bases at J, with 10 bases in the middle. The CDR3 spells CASSVDGTSTDTQYF. CDR3 sequence (DNA): TGTGCCAGCAGCGTAGATGGGACATCCACAGATACGCAGTATTTT.

V and J are TRBV28 and TRBJ2-2; a weak D match, TRBD1 (6 bases). Germline V gene data show CDR1 as MDHEN and CDR2 as SYDVKM. The V end was cut by 3 bases, the J end by 9 bases, with 14 bases between. The CDR3 covers 14 residues. In nucleotides, the CDR3 is TGTGCCAGCAGTTTTAGGGGGAGCGGACGGGAGCTGTTTTTT. Translated: CASSFRGSGRELFF.

The chain employs TRBV19 and TRBJ2-1; 8 bases agree with TRBD2. The V gene end was trimmed by 11 bases and the J gene end by 4 bases; junction bases not matched to a gene: 10. CDR3 size: 14 residues. CDR1 LNHDA and CDR2 SQIVND come from the germline V gene (reference sequence). CDR3 region: CASAGGEGYNEQFF. The CDR3 DNA is TGTGCCTCTGCGGGGGGAGAGGGTTACAATGAGCAGTTCTTC.

The chain recombines TRBV7-9 with TRBJ2-5, with D perhaps matching TRBD2 (6 bases). The CDR3 spans 14 residues. Germline values: CDR1 SEHNR, CDR2 FQNEAQ (reference sequence). V lost 5 bases and J 2 bases, leaving 12 bases between the germline ends. The CDR3 is CASSNRDSQETQYF. CDR3 DNA: TGTGCCAGCAGCAATCGGGACTCTCAAGAGACCCAGTACTTC.

The V call is TRBV2, the J call TRBJ1-1, with unresolved D. Germline loops: CDR1 SNHLY, CDR2 FYNNEI. Trimming cost V 8 bases and J 0 bases, with 7 bases left between them. This CDR3 contains 12 residues. CDR3: CASQRLNTEAFF. The CDR3, as DNA: TGTGCCAGCCAGAGGTTGAACACTGAAGCTTTCTTT.

The J gene is TRBJ2-7, the V gene TRBV19; no reliable D call. Germline CDR1 and CDR2: LNHDA and SQIVND (reference sequence). V lost 1 base and J lost 0, with 7 bases in between. This CDR3 spans 14 amino acids. CDR3 in amino acids: CASSIAGASYEQYF. CDR3 DNA: TGTGCCAGTAGTATAGCGGGCGCCTCCTACGAGCAGTACTTC.

This clone was found a few times. V is TRBV7-2 and J is TRBJ2-3; tentatively, D is TRBD1 or TRBD2 (5 bases each). The CDR3 has 14 amino acids. V was cut by 4 bases and J by 8 bases, with 16 bases left in between. Germline V gene sequence: CDR1 SGHTA, CDR2 FQGNSA. CDR3: CASSSAFLGGTQYF. In nucleotides, the CDR3 is TGTGCCAGCAGCTCGGCCTTTCTTGGGGGTACGCAGTATTTT.

V and J are TRBV10-3 and TRBJ2-7; D call uncertain. Germline CDR1 and CDR2: ENHRY and SYGVKD. The CDR3 length is 14 residues. Trimming cost V 3 bases and J 6 bases, with 15 bases left between them. CDR3 sequence reads: CAISDLSAVGEQYF. The CDR3, as DNA: TGTGCCATCAGTGATCTTTCGGCAGTGGGCGAGCAGTACTTC.

This clone has ten or more counts. The CDR3, as DNA: TGTGCCAGCAGCTTCCTAGCGGGAGGGCCCGGTGAGCAGTTCTTC. Its translation: CASSFLAGGPGEQFF. The V gene is TRBV7-8, the J gene TRBJ2-1; TRBD2 agrees at 12 bases. The CDR3 sequence is 15 residues long. Germline CDR1 and CDR2: SGHVS and FQNEAQ. J gave up 9 bases and V 3 bases, and 6 bases lay outside the gene matches.

Only a few counts were recorded for this clone. CDR3 sequence reads: CASSLDTSGGRYNEQFF. CDR3 in DNA: TGTGCCAGCAGCTTAGATACTAGCGGAGGGAGATACAATGAGCAGTTCTTC. This chain joins TRBV7-9 and TRBJ2-1, with 8 positions matching TRBD2. V shed 1 base, J shed 4 bases, and the junction held 9 bases outside the gene matches. Germline CDR1 is SEHNR and CDR2 is FQNEAQ (reference sequence). This CDR3 is built from 17 residues.

This clone was counted between two and nine times. This chain links TRBV7-9 with TRBJ2-6; maybe TRBD1 (7 bases). This CDR3 is built from 15 residues. Germline V gives CDR1 SEHNR, CDR2 FQNEAQ (reference sequence). Deletions cut 5 bases from V and 2 bases from J, with 10 bases between. As DNA, the CDR3 is TGTGCCAGCAGCGGAGGGACAGCTGGGGCCAACGTCCTGACTTTC. Encoded protein: CASSGGTAGANVLTF.

V gene TRBV6-6 combines with J gene TRBJ2-7, with D unclear. Trimming took off 5 bases at V and 3 bases at J, with 5 bases between the two ends. Germline assignment: CDR1 MNHNY and CDR2 SVGAGI (reference sequence). The CDR3 has 11 residues. The CDR3 loop is CASSPNYEQYF. In DNA form, the CDR3 reads TGTGCCAGCAGTCCAAACTACGAGCAGTACTTC.

This clone was seen repeatedly, ten times or more. The rearrangement joins TRBV4-3 to TRBJ2-1; 12 bases line up with TRBD2. The CDR3 spans 16 residues. Germline V CDR1 and CDR2: LGHNA, YSLEER. V was clipped by 5 bases and J by 7 bases; unmatched bases: 9. Here the CDR3 reads CASSLVPSGRGNEQFF. The DNA for the CDR3 is TGCGCCAGCAGCTTGGTTCCTAGCGGGAGGGGGAATGAGCAGTTCTTC.

This clone has just a few counts. This chain uses TRBV4-3 with TRBJ2-7, with D possibly being TRBD2 (6 bases). Trimming stripped 5 bases from V and 2 bases from J, with 16 bases between. Germline values: CDR1 LGHNA, CDR2 YSLEER. The CDR3 runs to 15 residues. As DNA, the CDR3 is TGCGCCAGCAGCGTGTGGAGGGCAGACCCCTACGAGCAGTACTTC. This translates into CASSVWRADPYEQYF.

This clone is a singleton in its sample. The V call is TRBV27, the J call TRBJ2-3; D is perhaps TRBD1 or TRBD2 (5 bases each). Germline CDR1 and CDR2: MNHEY and SMNVEV (reference sequence). Trimming left V 4 bases short and J 0 bases short, with 5 bases between. The CDR3 runs 13 residues. The DNA for the CDR3 is TGTGCCAGCAGTTGGGGGAGCACAGATACGCAGTATTTT. This encodes CASSWGSTDTQYF.

The chain links TRBV29-1 to TRBJ2-1; no firm D call. Per the germline V gene, CDR1 is SQVTM and CDR2 is ANQGSEA. The ends were cut back, 5 bases at V and 10 bases at J, with 9 bases in the middle. This CDR3 contains 10 residues. The CDR3 spells CSVYTPEQFF. The CDR3 DNA follows: TGCAGCGTTTATACTCCCGAGCAGTTCTTC.

The V and J genes are TRBV29-1 and TRBJ2-6, with no clear D. This CDR3 has 13 residues. Germline loops: CDR1 SQVTM, CDR2 ANQGSEA. Trimming took off 6 bases at V and 1 base at J, with 7 bases between the two ends. DNA of the CDR3: TGCAGCGTGTCCCTTTCTGGGGCCAACGTCCTGACTTTC. This translates into CSVSLSGANVLTF.

This clone has a handful of counts. V gene TRBV14 combines with J gene TRBJ2-7; perhaps TRBD1 as D (5 bases). V lost 1 base and J lost 3, with 10 bases in between. This CDR3 is built from 14 residues. Germline-derived CDR1 and CDR2 are SGHDN and FVKESK. CDR3 in amino acids: CASSQGTGDYEQYF. The CDR3 coding sequence is TGTGCCAGCAGCCAAGGAACAGGAGACTACGAGCAGTACTTC.

This clone has just a few counts. The rearrangement links TRBV5-5 to TRBJ2-1; D is tentatively TRBD1 or TRBD2 (6 bases each). The germline V gene encodes CDR1 SGHKS and CDR2 YYEKEE (reference sequence). Trimming removed 3 bases at V and 7 bases at J, with 17 bases between. This CDR3 has 15 amino acids. CDR3 in amino acids: CASSSEWGARNEQFF. The DNA of the CDR3 is TGTGCCAGCAGCTCCGAGTGGGGGGCCAGGAATGAGCAGTTCTTC.

This chain connects TRBV29-1 to TRBJ2-3; 8 positions match TRBD1. The CDR3 is made up of 13 amino acids. Germline loops: CDR1 SQVTM, CDR2 ANQGSEA. V lost 5 bases, J lost 4 bases, and 5 bases stayed unmatched. CDR3 region: CSVSQGAADTQYF. The DNA of the CDR3 is TGCAGCGTTTCTCAGGGGGCGGCAGATACGCAGTATTTT.

This sequence joins TRBV14 and TRBJ2-3; D is perhaps TRBD1 (6 bases). The V gene lost 3 bases and the J gene lost 0 bases, with 13 bases spanning the gap. The germline V gene encodes CDR1 SGHDN and CDR2 FVKESK. CDR3 length: 16 amino acids. The CDR3 nucleotides read TGTGCCAGCAGCCAGTTTAACAGGGCGAGCACAGATACGCAGTATTTT. It encodes CASSQFNRASTDTQYF.

The sample holds one count of this clone. The V gene is TRBV5-6, the J gene TRBJ2-2, with TRBD1 matching over 9 bases. The CDR3 covers 15 residues. V was pared by 9 bases and J by 2 bases, with 8 bases of the junction left unmatched. The germline CDR1 and CDR2 sequences are SGHDT and YYEEEE. The CDR3 here is CATKPGQGNTGELFF. The CDR3 DNA reads TGTGCCACCAAACCGGGACAGGGCAACACCGGGGAGCTGTTTTTT.

This clone was seen more than once but under ten times. The chain employs TRBV5-5 and TRBJ2-1, with D hard to call. The CDR3 loop spans 13 amino acids. Per the germline V gene, CDR1 is SGHKS and CDR2 is YYEKEE (reference sequence). V was pared by 0 bases and J by 4 bases, with 5 bases between. CDR3 sequence: CASSLVGYNEQFF. Here the CDR3 DNA reads TGTGCCAGCAGCTTGGTAGGGTACAATGAGCAGTTCTTC.

V is TRBV7-9 and J is TRBJ1-1; D uncertain. This CDR3 is built from 12 residues. V was trimmed by 6 bases and J by 3 bases, leaving 8 bases between them. Germline assignment: CDR1 SEHNR and CDR2 FQNEAQ (reference sequence). The CDR3 loop reads CASRSLDTEAFF. Here the CDR3 DNA reads TGTGCCAGCAGGTCTTTGGACACTGAAGCTTTCTTT.

At least ten counts were recorded for this clone. The chain links TRBV14 to TRBJ2-2; tentative D call: TRBD1 (6 bases). CDR1 and CDR2 from the germline V gene are SGHDN and FVKESK. This CDR3 contains 17 residues. V was cut by 4 bases and J by 4 bases, with 19 bases left in between. CDR3 coding DNA: TGTGCCAGCAGCCGTGATGGGATGGACAGCGGCACCGGGGAGCTGTTTTTT. Its translation: CASSRDGMDSGTGELFF.

This sequence joins TRBV7-9 and TRBJ2-7; D remains ambiguous. CDR1 and CDR2 (germline): SEHNR, FQNEAQ (reference sequence). Trimming cost V 5 bases and J 3 bases, with 11 bases left between them. This CDR3 region has 13 residues. The CDR3 DNA reads TGTGCCAGCAGCAAGGAACCACTCTACGAGCAGTACTTC. Residues: CASSKEPLYEQYF.

This clone was seen a few times. The V and J genes are TRBV5-1 and TRBJ2-7; D might be TRBD1 (6 bases). Trimming removed 3 bases at V and 2 bases at J, with 12 bases between. Germline CDR1 SGHRS, CDR2 YFSETQ. This CDR3 region has 14 residues. CDR3 nucleotides: TGCGCCAGCAGCTCCACCGGGACAACCTACGAGCAGTACTTC. Its protein is CASSSTGTTYEQYF.